This TCR beta chain was sequenced for a study of blood T cell repertoires in COVID-19. Study-wide context: Samples taken during acute and convalescent COVID-19 were collected in the United States, Italy and Spain. The cDNA or gDNA used as material had been derived from T cells, B-cell-depleted T cells, or PBMCs.

Authors' analysis steps: Estimated nucleated cell counts came from reference gene primer amplification. TCRdb's copy holds only in-frame clones and misses some; the assay was immunoSEQ multiplex PCR. The D gene and trimming were derived from the DNA, and the V and J assignments and clone size from that table. The data contain 200,000 to 250,000 clones, approximately 86% of them singletons. V shed 4 bases and J 4 bases; nucleotides not matched to a gene: 9. The CDR3 has 15 residues. Germline CDR1 MNHNY, CDR2 SVGAGI (reference sequence). The rearrangement links TRBV6-6 to TRBJ2-7; 8 nucleotides align to TRBD1. Sample: peripheral blood. The receptor was isolated from a woman of 80 years or more with acute or convalescent COVID-19. The chain's CDR3 is CASSSDREGLYEQYF. The DNA for the CDR3 is TGTGCCAGCAGTTCGGACAGGGAAGGCTTGTACGAGCAGTACTTC.